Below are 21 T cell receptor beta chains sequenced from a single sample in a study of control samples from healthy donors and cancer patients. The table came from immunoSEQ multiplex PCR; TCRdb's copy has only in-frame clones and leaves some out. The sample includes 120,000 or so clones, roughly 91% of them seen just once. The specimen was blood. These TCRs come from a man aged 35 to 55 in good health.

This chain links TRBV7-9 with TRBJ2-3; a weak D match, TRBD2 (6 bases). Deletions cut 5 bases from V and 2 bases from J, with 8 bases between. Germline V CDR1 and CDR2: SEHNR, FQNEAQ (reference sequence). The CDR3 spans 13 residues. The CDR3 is CASSPGLTDTQYF. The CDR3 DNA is TGTGCCAGCAGCCCGGGACTCACAGATACGCAGTATTTT.

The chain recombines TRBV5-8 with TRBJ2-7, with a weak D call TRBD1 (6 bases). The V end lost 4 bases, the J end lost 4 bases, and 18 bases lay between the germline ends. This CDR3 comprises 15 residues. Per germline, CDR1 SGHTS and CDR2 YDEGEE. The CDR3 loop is CASSNRGGGLYEQYF. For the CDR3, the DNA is TGTGCCAGCAGCAACCGAGGTGGGGGCTTGTACGAGCAGTACTTC.

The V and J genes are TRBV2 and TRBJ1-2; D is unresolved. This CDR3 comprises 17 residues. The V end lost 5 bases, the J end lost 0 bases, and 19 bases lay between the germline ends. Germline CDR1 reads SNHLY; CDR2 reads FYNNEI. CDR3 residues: CASSPIMDRRTNYGYTF. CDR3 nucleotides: TGTGCCAGCAGTCCCATTATGGACCGCCGAACTAACTATGGCTACACCTTC.

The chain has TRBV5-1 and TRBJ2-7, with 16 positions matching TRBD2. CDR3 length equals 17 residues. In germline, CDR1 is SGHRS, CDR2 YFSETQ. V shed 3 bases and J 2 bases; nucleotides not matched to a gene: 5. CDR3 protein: CASSSPGTSGGAYEQYF. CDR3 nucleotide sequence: TGCGCCAGCAGCTCTCCCGGGACTAGCGGGGGGGCCTACGAGCAGTACTTC.

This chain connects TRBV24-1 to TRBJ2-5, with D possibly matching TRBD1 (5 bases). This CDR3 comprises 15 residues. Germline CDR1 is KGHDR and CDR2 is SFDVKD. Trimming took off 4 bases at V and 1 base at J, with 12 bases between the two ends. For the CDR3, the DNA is TGTGCCACCAGTGAACAGACAGCTGTCCAAGAGACCCAGTACTTC. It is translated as CATSEQTAVQETQYF.

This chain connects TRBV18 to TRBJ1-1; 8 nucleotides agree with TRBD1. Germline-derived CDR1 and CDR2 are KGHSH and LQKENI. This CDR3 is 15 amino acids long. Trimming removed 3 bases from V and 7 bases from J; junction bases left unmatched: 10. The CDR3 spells CASSPLSGGDGEAFF. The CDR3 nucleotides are TGTGCCAGCTCACCTCTCTCAGGGGGCGATGGTGAAGCTTTCTTT. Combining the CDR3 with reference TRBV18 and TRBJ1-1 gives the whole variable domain NAGVMQNPRHLVRRRGQEARLRCSPMKGHSHVYWYRQLPEEGLKFMVYLQKENIIDESGMPKERFSAEFPKEGPSILRIQQVVRGDSAAYFCASSPLSGGDGEAFFGQGTRLTVV.

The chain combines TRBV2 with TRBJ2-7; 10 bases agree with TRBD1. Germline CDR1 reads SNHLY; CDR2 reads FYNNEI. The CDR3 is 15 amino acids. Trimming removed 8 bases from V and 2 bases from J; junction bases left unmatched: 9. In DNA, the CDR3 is TGTGCCAGCGGCGCGTCCGGGACAGGGGCCTACGAGCAGTACTTC. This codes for CASGASGTGAYEQYF.

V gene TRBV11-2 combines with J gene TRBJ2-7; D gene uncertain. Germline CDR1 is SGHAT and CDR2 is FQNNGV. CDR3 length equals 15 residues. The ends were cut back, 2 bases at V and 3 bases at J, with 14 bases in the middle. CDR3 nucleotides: TGTGCCAGCAGCTTAATTTCGGCCGACGGCTACGAGCAGTACTTC. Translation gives CASSLISADGYEQYF.

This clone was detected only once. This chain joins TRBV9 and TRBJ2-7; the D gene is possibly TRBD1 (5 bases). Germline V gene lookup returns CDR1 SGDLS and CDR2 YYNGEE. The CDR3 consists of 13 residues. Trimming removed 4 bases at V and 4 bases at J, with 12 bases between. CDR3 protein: CASSPRREYEQYF. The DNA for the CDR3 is TGTGCCAGCAGCCCCCGCAGGGAATACGAGCAGTACTTC.

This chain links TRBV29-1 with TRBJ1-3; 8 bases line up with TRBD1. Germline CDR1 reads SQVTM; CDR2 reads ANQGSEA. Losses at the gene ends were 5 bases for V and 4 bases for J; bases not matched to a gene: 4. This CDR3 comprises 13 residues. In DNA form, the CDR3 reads TGCAGCGTTCGCACAGGGGGAGGAAACACCATATATTTT. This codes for CSVRTGGGNTIYF.

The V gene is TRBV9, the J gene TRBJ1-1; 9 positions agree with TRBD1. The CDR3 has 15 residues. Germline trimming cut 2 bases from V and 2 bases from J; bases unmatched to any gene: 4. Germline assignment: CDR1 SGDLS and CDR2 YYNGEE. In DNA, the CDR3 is TGTGCCAGCAGCGTTAAGACAGGGGGAAACACTGAAGCTTTCTTT. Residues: CASSVKTGGNTEAFF.

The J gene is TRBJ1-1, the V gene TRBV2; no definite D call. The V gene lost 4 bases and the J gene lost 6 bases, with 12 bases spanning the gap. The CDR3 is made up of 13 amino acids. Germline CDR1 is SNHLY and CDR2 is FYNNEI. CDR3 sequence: CASSVRMVSEAFF. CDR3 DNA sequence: TGTGCCAGCAGTGTTAGAATGGTCTCTGAAGCTTTCTTT.

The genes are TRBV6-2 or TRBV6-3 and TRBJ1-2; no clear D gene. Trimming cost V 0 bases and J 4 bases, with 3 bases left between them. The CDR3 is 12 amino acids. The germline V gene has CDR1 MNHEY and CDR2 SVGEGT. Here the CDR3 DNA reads TGTGCCAGCAGTTACTCCCTCTATGGCTACACCTTC. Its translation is CASSYSLYGYTF.

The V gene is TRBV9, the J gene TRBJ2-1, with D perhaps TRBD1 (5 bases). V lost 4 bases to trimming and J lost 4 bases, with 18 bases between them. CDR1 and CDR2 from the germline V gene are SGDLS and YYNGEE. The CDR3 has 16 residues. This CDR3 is CASSSRSGQGYNEQFF. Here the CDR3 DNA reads TGTGCCAGCAGCTCCCGAAGTGGGCAGGGATACAATGAGCAGTTCTTC. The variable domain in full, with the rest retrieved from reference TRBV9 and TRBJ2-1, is DSGVTQTPKHLITATGQRVTLRCSPRSGDLSVYWYQQSLDQGLQFLIQYYNGEERAKGNILERFSAQQFPDLHSELNLSSLELGDSALYFCASSSRSGQGYNEQFFGPGTRLTVL.

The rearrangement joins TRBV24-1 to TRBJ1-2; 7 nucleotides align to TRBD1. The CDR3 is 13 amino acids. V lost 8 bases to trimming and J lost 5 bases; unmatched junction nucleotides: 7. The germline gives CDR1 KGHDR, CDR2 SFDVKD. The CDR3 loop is CATKKGTDYGYTF. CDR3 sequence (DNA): TGTGCCACCAAGAAAGGGACAGATTATGGCTACACCTTC.

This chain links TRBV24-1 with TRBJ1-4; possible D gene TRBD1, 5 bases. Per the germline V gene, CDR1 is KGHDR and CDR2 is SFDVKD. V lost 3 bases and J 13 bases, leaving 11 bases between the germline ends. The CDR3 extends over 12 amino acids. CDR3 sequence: CATSDPHGGLFF. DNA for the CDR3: TGTGCCACCAGTGATCCCCACGGGGGACTGTTTTTT.

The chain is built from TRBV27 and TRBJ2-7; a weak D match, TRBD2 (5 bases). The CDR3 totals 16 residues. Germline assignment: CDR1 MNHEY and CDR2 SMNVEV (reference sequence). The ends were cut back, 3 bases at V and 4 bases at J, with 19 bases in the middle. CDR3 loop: CASSFSADRVGYEQYF. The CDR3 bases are TGTGCCAGCAGTTTCTCAGCGGATCGGGTTGGGTACGAGCAGTACTTC.

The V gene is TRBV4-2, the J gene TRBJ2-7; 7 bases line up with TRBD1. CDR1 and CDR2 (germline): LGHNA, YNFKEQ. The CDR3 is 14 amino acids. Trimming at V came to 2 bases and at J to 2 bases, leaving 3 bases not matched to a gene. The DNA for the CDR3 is TGTGCCAGCAGCCAATATCAGGGGGCCTACGAGCAGTACTTC. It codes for CASSQYQGAYEQYF.

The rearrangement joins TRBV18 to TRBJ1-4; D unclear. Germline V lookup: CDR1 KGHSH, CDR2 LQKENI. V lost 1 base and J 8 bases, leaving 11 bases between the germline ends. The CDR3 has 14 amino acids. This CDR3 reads CASSPLSAEEKLFF. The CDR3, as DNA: TGTGCCAGCTCACCACTCTCGGCGGAAGAAAAACTGTTTTTT.

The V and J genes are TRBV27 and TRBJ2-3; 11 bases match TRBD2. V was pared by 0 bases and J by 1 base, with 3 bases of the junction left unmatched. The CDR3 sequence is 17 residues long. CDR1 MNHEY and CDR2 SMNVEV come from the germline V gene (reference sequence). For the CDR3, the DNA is TGTGCCAGCAGTTTATCGACTAGCGGGGTCCGCACAGATACGCAGTATTTT. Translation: CASSLSTSGVRTDTQYF.

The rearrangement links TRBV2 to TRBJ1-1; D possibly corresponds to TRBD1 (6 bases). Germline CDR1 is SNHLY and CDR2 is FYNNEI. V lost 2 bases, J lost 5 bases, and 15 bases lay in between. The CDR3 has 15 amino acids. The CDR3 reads CASSEFAGAHTEAFF. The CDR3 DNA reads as TGTGCCAGCAGTGAATTTGCGGGGGCTCATACTGAAGCTTTCTTT.